The clone carrying this T cell receptor (beta chain) occurred once. The target antigen is unknown. The data are from a study of T cells in tumors after PD-1 blockade. Points from the study as a whole: Expanded exhausted CD8+ clones after therapy were mostly novel clonotypes. About 40% of tumor TCR clonotypes were also found in blood.

The V gene lost 6 bases and the J gene lost 0 bases, with 12 bases spanning the gap. This CDR3 is built from 15 residues. The germline gives CDR1 MNHEY, CDR2 SVGEGT. The data were produced by immunoSEQ multiplex PCR, yet TCRdb's version contains in-frame clones alone and is incomplete. In the table there are thousands of clones, 65% to 70% of which are singletons. Sample: tumor tissue, taken before anti-PD-1 treatment. This chain links TRBV6-2 or TRBV6-3 with TRBJ1-5; tentatively, D is TRBD1 (6 bases). The clonotype comes from a human donor with basal cell carcinoma. The CDR3 bases are TGTGCCAGCAGCCACAGGGCAGGTAGCAATCAGCCCCAGCATTTT. It encodes CASSHRAGSNQPQHF.